This TCR beta chain stems from a study of blood T cell repertoires in COVID-19. In the authors' methods: Nucleated cell counts were estimated from reference gene primer amplification. Using immunoSEQ multiplex PCR, the repertoire was profiled, and TCRdb retains in-frame clones only, with some absent. V, J and clone size are those of that table, while D and trimming were read from the DNA. Of about 200,000 clones listed, around 80% were seen once; the top ten hold about 10%. CDR1 and CDR2 from the germline V gene are KGHSH and LQKENI. V lost 3 bases, J lost 0 bases, and 11 bases lay in between. The CDR3 is made up of 15 amino acids.

The chain joins TRBV18 to TRBJ1-1; D is ambiguous. Sequenced input: peripheral blood. The TCR comes from a woman of 80 years or more with acute or convalescent COVID-19. The chain's CDR3 is CASSPQEGMNTEAFF. For the CDR3, the DNA is TGTGCCAGCTCACCCCAGGAGGGCATGAACACTGAAGCTTTCTTT.